Listed below are T cell receptor beta chains from one sample, sequenced in a study of tumor-infiltrating lymphocytes in primary liver carcinoma. TCRdb reanalysed the multiplex PCR reads using MiXCR and keeps one entry per CDR3 protein. The data contain 250,000 to 400,000 distinct CDR3 sequences, roughly two thirds of them seen just once; the ten biggest clones take up more than 8.5%. Sequencing was performed on peripheral blood. The receptors were sampled from a man aged 40-50 years with primary liver carcinoma and hepatitis B virus infection. Both conserved end residues are trimmed from each CDR3. The order of the fields is V gene, J gene, CDR3 protein.

>TRBV4-3|TRBJ2-3
ASTQVRGSVTQY
>TRBV4-2|TRBJ2-1
ASSQGASGGTEQF
>TRBV12-3/TRBV12-4|TRBJ1-1
ASRPGNANTEAF
>TRBV5-1|TRBJ2-4
ASNLTGTGGDIQY
>TRBV4-1|TRBJ1-5
ASSQDPETAGDQPQH
>TRBV12-5|TRBJ2-1
ASGLGTSGRSNEQF
>TRBV5-4|TRBJ2-7
ASSMGLAGGKEEQY
>TRBV6-1|TRBJ1-1
ASNFVRVTTEAF
>TRBV5-4|TRBJ2-5
ASSLARAGGETQY
>TRBV7-8|TRBJ2-5
ASSFSSGFQETQY
>TRBV7-8|TRBJ2-3
ASSQSTRGGSTDTQY
>TRBV6-2/TRBV6-3|TRBJ2-1
ASSSHDSGRIYNEQF
>TRBV10-3|TRBJ2-3
AISEMGGEADTQY
>TRBV4-1|TRBJ2-1
ASSQAGAVGNEQF
>TRBV11-2|TRBJ1-3
TSSLGSSGNTIY
>TRBV4-1|TRBJ2-1
ASSQDSSGYEQF
>TRBV2|TRBJ1-5
ASTLSDIGQPQH
>TRBV7-8|TRBJ2-7
ASSATSGSFYEQY
>TRBV5-1|TRBJ2-1
ASSLGGGAANEQF
>TRBV28|TRBJ1-5
ASSDRGTQPQH
>TRBV11-1|TRBJ2-1
AGSLGLVEQF
>TRBV28|TRBJ2-6
AVGGLTGANVLT
>TRBV6-5|TRBJ2-1
ASSSGGGNEQF
>TRBV4-3|TRBJ1-1
PSSQDATGGTEAF
>TRBV29-1|TRBJ2-1
SVAGRDNNEQF
>TRBV6-4|TRBJ1-5
ATTDRGTLSEDSNQAQH
>TRBV12-3/TRBV12-4|TRBJ2-1
ASSPGCSGIHYEQF